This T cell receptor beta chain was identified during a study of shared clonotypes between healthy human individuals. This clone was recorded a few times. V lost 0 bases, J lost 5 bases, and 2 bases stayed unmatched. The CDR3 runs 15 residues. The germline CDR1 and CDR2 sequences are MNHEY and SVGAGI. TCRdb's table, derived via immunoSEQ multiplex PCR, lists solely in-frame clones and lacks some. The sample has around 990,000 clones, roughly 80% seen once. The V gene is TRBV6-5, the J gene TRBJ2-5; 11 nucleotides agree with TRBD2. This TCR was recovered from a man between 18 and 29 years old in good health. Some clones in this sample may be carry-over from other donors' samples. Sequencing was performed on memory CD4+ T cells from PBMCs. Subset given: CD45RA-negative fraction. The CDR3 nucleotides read TGTGCCAGCAGTTACTCTAGCGGGAGGGGGGAGACCCAGTACTTC. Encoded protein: CASSYSSGRGETQYF.